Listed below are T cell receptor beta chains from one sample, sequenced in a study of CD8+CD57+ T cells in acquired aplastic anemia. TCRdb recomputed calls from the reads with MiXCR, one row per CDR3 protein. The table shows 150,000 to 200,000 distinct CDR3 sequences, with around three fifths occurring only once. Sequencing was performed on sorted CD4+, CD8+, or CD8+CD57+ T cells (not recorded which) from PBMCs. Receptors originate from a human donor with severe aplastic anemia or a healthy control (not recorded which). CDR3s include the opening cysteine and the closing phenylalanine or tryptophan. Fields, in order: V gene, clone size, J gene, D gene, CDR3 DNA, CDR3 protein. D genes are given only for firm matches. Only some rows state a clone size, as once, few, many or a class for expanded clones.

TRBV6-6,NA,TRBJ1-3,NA,TGTGCCAGCAGCCCCAACCATCCGGGACAACTAAGCTTTGGAAACACCATATATTTT,CASSPNHPGQLSFGNTIYF
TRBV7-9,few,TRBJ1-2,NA,TGTGCCAGCAGCATGGGGGCAGGCGCGTACACCTTC,CASSMGAGAYTF
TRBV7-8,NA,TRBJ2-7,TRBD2,TGTGCCAGCAGTACCGGGACTAGCGGCTTATACGAGCAGTACTTC,CASSTGTSGLYEQYF
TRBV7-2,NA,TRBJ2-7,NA,TGTGCCAGCAGCCAACCCCGCGGATACGAGCAGTACTTC,CASSQPRGYEQYF
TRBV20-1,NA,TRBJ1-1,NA,TGCAGTGCTGGGGGCACCCGGAACACTGAAGCCTTCTTT,CSAGGTRNTEAFF
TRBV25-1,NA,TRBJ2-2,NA,TGTGCCAGCAGCTCGACCATTGGGACAGGGGAGCTGTTTTTT,CASSSTIGTGELFF
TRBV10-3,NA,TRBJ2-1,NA,TGTGCCATCAGTGAGTCCCAAAACAGGGTCGTGGAGCAGTTCTTC,CAISESQNRVVEQFF
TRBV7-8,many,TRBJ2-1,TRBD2,TGTGCCAGCAGCGTGGGACTAGCGGGAGGCTACTCCTACAATGAGCAGTTCTTC,CASSVGLAGGYSYNEQFF
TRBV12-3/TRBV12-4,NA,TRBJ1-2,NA,TGTGCCAGCAGAGGGGGACCTAACTATGGCTACACCTTC,CASRGGPNYGYTF
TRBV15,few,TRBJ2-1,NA,TGTGCCAGCAGCCCTCAATACAATGAGCAGTTCTTC,CASSPQYNEQFF
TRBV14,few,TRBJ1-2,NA,TGTGCCAGCAGCACAGGGAGGGTTGGCTACACCTTC,CASSTGRVGYTF
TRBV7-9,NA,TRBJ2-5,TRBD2,TGTGCCAGCAGCTTCTTTCCCGGACTAGCGGAAGAGACCCAGTACTTC,CASSFFPGLAEETQYF
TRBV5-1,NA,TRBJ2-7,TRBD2,TGTGCCAGCAGCGGGACCAATTTAGGCGAGCAGTACTTC,CASSGTNLGEQYF
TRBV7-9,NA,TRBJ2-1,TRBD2,TGTGCCAGCAGCTTATCGGCGGGAGTTAATGAGCAGTTCTTC,CASSLSAGVNEQFF
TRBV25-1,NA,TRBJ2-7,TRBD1,TGTGCCAGCAGTGTATCCCTGGGACAGGGGGGAACAACCTACGAGCAGTACTTC,CASSVSLGQGGTTYEQYF
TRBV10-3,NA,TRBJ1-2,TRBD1,TGTGCCAGCTCACCTGGACAGGGAGCTAACTATGGCTACACCTTC,CASSPGQGANYGYTF
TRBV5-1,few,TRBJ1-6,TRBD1,TGCGCCAGCAGTTCGGGACAGCCTAATTCACCCCTCCACTTT,CASSSGQPNSPLHF
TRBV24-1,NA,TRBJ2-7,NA,TGTGCCACCAGTGATCTTCTGGGCAGTTACGAGCAGTACTTC,CATSDLLGSYEQYF
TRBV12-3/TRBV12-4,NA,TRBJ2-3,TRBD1,TGTGCCAGCAGCACAGGGGCCAAGAAATCAGATACGCAGTATTTT,CASSTGAKKSDTQYF
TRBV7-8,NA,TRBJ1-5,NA,TGTGCCAGCAGCTTAGAGGGGCTAGCGGGGGTAATTCCCCAGCATTTT,CASSLEGLAGVIPQHF
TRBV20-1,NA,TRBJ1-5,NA,TGCAGTGCTGGGGGGGACCTGCCGACACATCAGCAGCCCCAGCATTTT,CSAGGDLPTHQQPQHF
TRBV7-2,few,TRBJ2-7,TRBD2,TGTGCTTCGGGTGGGGGGGGGTACGAGCAGTACTTC,CASGGGGYEQYF
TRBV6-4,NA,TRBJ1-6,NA,TGTGCCAGCAGTGACTTCTGGACAGTCCTCCACTTT,CASSDFWTVLHF
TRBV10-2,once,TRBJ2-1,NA,TGCGCCAGCATGCTAGCCAATGAGCAGTTCTTC,CASMLANEQFF
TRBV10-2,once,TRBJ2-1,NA,TGCGCCAGCAGTGATGGGAATGAGCAGTTCTTC,CASSDGNEQFF
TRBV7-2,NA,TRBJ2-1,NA,TGTGCCAGTTCGGTGGAGCCAGCCCTGATTGAGCAGTTCTTC,CASSVEPALIEQFF
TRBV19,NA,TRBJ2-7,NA,TGTGCCAGGGACAGTCCGCTCCGCGAGCAGTACTTC,CARDSPLREQYF
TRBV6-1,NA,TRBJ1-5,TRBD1,TGTGCCAGCAGTTACCCCCACGACAGGGCAGACACTCAGCCCCAGCATTTT,CASSYPHDRADTQPQHF
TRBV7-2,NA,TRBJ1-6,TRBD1,TGTGCCAATACACCGGGGACAGGTAATTCACCCCTCCACTTT,CANTPGTGNSPLHF
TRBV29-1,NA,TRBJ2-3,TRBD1,TGCAGCGTTGTAGACGTCCGGGACAGGGGGCTTTCGGATACGCAGTATTTT,CSVVDVRDRGLSDTQYF
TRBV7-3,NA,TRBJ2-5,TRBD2,TGTGCCAGCAGCCTAGCGGGGGGGATTTGGGAGACCCAGTACTTC,CASSLAGGIWETQYF
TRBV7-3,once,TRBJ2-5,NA,TGTGCCAGCAGCGTGGGCCCCCTCGAGACCCAGTACTTC,CASSVGPLETQYF
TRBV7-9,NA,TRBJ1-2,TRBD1,TGTGCCAGCCGAGTTACGGGGACAGGGTATGGCTACACCTTC,CASRVTGTGYGYTF
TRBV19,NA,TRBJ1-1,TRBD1,TGTGCCAGTAGTGGGGTGGAGACAGGGGGCTACCCAGCTTTCTTT,CASSGVETGGYPAFF
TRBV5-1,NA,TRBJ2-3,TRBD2,TGTGCCAGCAGCTTTCCTAGCGGGGGGGCAGCAGATACGCAGTATTTT,CASSFPSGGAADTQYF
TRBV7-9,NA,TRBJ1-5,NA,TGTGCCAGCAGCTTTAGCGGGAATAATCAGCCCCAGCATTTT,CASSFSGNNQPQHF
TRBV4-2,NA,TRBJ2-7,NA,TGTGCCAGCAGCCAAGCGGCAGCCTCCGACGAGCAGTACTTC,CASSQAAASDEQYF
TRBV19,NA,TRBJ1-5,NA,NA,CAMYRCRQGAHRNQPQHF
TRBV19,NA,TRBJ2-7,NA,TGTGCCACCTTAGATTCCTACGAGCAGTACTTC,CATLDSYEQYF
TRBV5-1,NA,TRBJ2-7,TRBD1,TGCGCCAGCAGCCCAAACAGGGGCTACGAGCAGTACTTC,CASSPNRGYEQYF
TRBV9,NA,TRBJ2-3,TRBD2,TGTGCCAGCAGCGTAGATTTAGCGGGACGACCAGATACGCAGTATTTT,CASSVDLAGRPDTQYF
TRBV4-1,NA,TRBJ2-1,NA,TGCGCCAGCAGCCAAGAATCCACCCCATCTGACAATGAGCAGTTCTTC,CASSQESTPSDNEQFF
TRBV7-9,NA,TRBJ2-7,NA,TGTGCCAGCAGCCGAGGATTAAAGACCTACGAGCAGTACTTC,CASSRGLKTYEQYF
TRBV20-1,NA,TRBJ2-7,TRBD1,TGCAGTGCTTCCGGGACAGGGGGTTCCAGCTCCTACGAGCAGTACTTC,CSASGTGGSSSYEQYF
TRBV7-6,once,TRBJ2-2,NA,TGTGCTAGCAGCTTAGTGATAGGTACCGGGGAGCTGTTTTTT,CASSLVIGTGELFF
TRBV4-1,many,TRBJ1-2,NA,TGCGCCAGCAGTCTCTTGGACAGTCCTAACTATGGCTACACCTTC,CASSLLDSPNYGYTF
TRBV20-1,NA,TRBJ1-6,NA,TGCAGTGCTAGAGATTCTCGGGCGGAAGATAATTCACCCCTCCACTTT,CSARDSRAEDNSPLHF
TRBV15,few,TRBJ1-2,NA,TGTGCCACCAGCAGAGATTGGTCGGTCGGCTATGGCTACACCTTC,CATSRDWSVGYGYTF
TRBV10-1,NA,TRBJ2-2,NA,TGCGCCAGCAGTGATCTTCCTCCCGGGGAGCTGTTTTTT,CASSDLPPGELFF
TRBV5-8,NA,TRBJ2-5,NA,TGTGCCAGCAGCTTGGACCAGGGGGGTGAAGAGACCCAGTACTTC,CASSLDQGGEETQYF
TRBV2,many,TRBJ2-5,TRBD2,TGTGCCAGCAGAGCAACCCTAGCGGAGAAAGAGACCCAGTACTTC,CASRATLAEKETQYF
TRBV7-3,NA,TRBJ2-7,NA,TGTGCCAGCAGTCTTAGGGGGGAGGGAACCTACGAGCAGTACTTC,CASSLRGEGTYEQYF
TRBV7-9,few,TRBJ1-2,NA,TGTGCCAGCAGCTCCTCCCGACAGACTAACTATGGCTACACCTTC,CASSSSRQTNYGYTF